A selection of T cell receptor beta chains follows, all from one sample in a study of vaccination and CD4 T cells after COVID-19. No antigens are known for them. In TCRdb, the PCR reads were re-called with MiXCR into one record per CDR3 protein. The table lists approximately 15,000 distinct CDR3 sequences, approximately 49% of them singletons. The sample here was CD4+ T cells from blood, cultured in vitro, taken about 7 months after SARS-CoV-2 vaccination. The receptors originated from a human donor who had recovered from COVID-19. The CDR3 runs from the conserved cysteine through the conserved F or W.

V,CDR3
TRBV7-3,CASSQGVRADTQYF
TRBV25-1,CASSRTGLDTQYF
TRBV2,CASSDWGREETQYF
TRBV5-5,CASRQQPGLAGGRDTQYF
TRBV27,CASSRNTGELFF
TRBV24-1,CATSDLGGRDEQFF
TRBV27,CASSFMGLNEQYF
TRBV6-1,CASSEYFLNTEAFF
TRBV5-1,CASSPASGTTYEQYF
TRBV7-2,CASSLGNRRADEQYF
TRBV7-2,CASSSLAVETQYF
TRBV5-1,CASSLELPGRGQETQYF
TRBV20-1,CSATRGPPADTQYF
TRBV20-1,CSARGPYTGELFF
TRBV2,CASSAQGQPLNYGYTF
TRBV20-1,CSVGQGAFNEQFF
TRBV20-1,CSARDRVDQETQYF
TRBV20-1,CSARLHAAGAYTDTQYF